This T cell receptor (beta chain) was retrieved from a study of T cell responses to AZD1222 COVID-19 vaccine. Broader study findings: The study reported that nearly half of spike-specific TCRs target unmutated variant regions. Repertoires were collected only later (after the peak T cell response had occurred). Recipients of two AZD1222 doses showed rising Spike-specific TCR breadth and depth.

Germline V gene sequence: CDR1 WNHNN, CDR2 SYGVQD (reference sequence). The CDR3 runs 17 residues. The V segment lost 4 bases and the J segment 2 bases; nucleotides outside the gene matches: 10. As for this clone: What it binds is not known.

Clones were read by immunoSEQ multiplex PCR, and TCRdb kept only the in-frame ones, dropping some. The data contain about 160,000 clones, 90% to 95% of them singletons. This TCR was recovered from an adult in good health. Material: peripheral blood, obtained on day 0 of AZD1222 vaccination. The chain joins TRBV10-1 to TRBJ2-3; 9 bases are shared with TRBD2. The DNA for the CDR3 is TGCGCCAGCAGTGTTACCAGCGGGGGGTCTAACACAGATACGCAGTATTTT. Translating gives CASSVTSGGSNTDTQYF.